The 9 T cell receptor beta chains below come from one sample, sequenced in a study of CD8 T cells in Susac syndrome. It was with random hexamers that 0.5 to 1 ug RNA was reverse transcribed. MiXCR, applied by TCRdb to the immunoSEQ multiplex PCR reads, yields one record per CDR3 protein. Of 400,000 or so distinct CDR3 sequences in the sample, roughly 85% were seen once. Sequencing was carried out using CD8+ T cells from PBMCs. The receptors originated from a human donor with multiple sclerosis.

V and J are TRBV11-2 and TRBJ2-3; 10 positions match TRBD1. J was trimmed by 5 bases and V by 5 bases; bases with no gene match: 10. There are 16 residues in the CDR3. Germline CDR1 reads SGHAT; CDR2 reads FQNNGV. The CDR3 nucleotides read TGTGCCAGCAGCACCCCGGGACAGGGGAGGGGAGATACGCAGTATTTT. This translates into CASSTPGQGRGDTQYF.

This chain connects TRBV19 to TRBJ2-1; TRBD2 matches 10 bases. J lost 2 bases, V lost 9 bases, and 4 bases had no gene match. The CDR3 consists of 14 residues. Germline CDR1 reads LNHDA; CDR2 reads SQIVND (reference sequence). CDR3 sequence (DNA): TGTGCCAGCCAACTAGCGGGGCCCTACAATGAGCAGTTCTTC. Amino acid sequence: CASQLAGPYNEQFF.

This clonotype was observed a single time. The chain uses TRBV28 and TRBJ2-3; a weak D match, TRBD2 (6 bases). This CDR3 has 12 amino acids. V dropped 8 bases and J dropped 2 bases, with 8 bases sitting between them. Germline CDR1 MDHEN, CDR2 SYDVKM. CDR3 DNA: TGTGCCAGCTGGGGGGACACAGATACGCAGTATTTT. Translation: CASWGDTDTQYF.

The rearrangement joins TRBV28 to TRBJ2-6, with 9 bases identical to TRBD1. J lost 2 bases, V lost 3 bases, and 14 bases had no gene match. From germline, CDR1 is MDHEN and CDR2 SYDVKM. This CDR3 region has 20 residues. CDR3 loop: CASSLVDWTGDTPGANVLTF. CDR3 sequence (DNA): TGTGCCAGCAGTTTGGTCGATTGGACAGGGGATACCCCTGGGGCCAACGTCCTGACTTTC.

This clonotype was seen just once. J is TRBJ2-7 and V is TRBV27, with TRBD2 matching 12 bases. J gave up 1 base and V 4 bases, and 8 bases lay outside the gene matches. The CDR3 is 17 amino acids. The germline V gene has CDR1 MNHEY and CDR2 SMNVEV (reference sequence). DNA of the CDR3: TGTGCCAGCAGTTCAGCGGATCTAGCGGGAGGGTCCTACGAGCAGTACTTC. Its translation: CASSSADLAGGSYEQYF.

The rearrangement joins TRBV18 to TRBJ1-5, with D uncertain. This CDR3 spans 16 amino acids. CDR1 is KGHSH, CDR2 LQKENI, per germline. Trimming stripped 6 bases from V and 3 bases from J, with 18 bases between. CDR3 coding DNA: TGTGCCAGCTCCCCAGAGGAGGCATATTACAATCAGCCCCAGCATTTT. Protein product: CASSPEEAYYNQPQHF.

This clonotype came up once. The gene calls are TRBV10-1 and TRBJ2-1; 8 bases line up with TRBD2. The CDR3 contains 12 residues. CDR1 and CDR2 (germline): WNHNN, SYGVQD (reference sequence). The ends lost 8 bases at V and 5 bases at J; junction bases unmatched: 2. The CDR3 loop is CASPGRDNEQFF. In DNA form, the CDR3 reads TGCGCCAGCCCCGGGAGGGACAATGAGCAGTTCTTC.

CDR3 DNA sequence: TGTGCCAGCAGTTTAGAGGGGGTCTTTACAGATACGCAGTATTTT. The encoded protein is CASSLEGVFTDTQYF. The V call is TRBV12-3 or TRBV12-4, the J call TRBJ2-3; D is possibly TRBD1 (6 bases). V gave up 1 base and J gave up 3 bases, with 11 bases separating them. The CDR3 has 15 amino acids.

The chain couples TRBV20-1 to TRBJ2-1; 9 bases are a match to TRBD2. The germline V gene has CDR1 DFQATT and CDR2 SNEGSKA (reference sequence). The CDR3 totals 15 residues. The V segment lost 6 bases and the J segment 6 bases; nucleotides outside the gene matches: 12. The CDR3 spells CSARGLREGLNEQFF. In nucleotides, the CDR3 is TGCAGTGCCCGCGGCTTGCGGGAGGGACTCAATGAGCAGTTCTTC.